The 10 T cell receptor beta chains in this list originate from one sample, sequenced in a study of OX40 agonist ivuxolimab in advanced cancers. Method: immunoSEQ multiplex PCR; TCRdb's copy keeps in-frame clones and lacks some. The sample holds under 70,000 clones, around 83% seen once. The sequenced sample was CD4+ or CD8+ T cells sorted from blood, obtained in a trial of the OX40 agonist ivuxolimab. These receptors all come from an adult with an advanced solid tumor such as melanoma, head and neck, liver or kidney cancer.

The CDR3 here is CASSQTSGSTDTQYF. CDR3 in DNA: TGTGCCAGCAGCCAGACTAGCGGGAGCACAGATACGCAGTATTTT. V gene TRBV9 combines with J gene TRBJ2-3, with TRBD2 matching 10 bases. The ends lost 4 bases at V and 0 bases at J; junction bases unmatched: 2. The CDR3 is 15 amino acids. CDR1 and CDR2 (germline): SGDLS, YYNGEE.

V gene TRBV7-3 combines with J gene TRBJ2-3; D unresolved. V was clipped by 2 bases and J by 0 bases, with 9 bases between them. Germline assignment: CDR1 SGHTA and CDR2 FQGTGA. This CDR3 region has 15 residues. CDR3 sequence reads: CASSLQGPSTDTQYF. The CDR3 DNA sequence: TGTGCCAGCAGCTTACAAGGTCCCAGCACAGATACGCAGTATTTT.

This clone has only one observation. The J gene is TRBJ1-1, the V gene TRBV25-1, with D maybe TRBD1 (5 bases). The CDR3 covers 13 residues. The V end was cut by 3 bases, the J end by 5 bases, with 10 bases between. Germline CDR1 MGHDK, CDR2 SYGVNS. The CDR3 sequence: CASSDPGRTEAFF. CDR3 in DNA: TGTGCCAGCAGTGACCCAGGGCGGACTGAAGCTTTCTTT.

The rearrangement joins TRBV15 to TRBJ2-3; 14 bases fit TRBD2. The CDR3 runs to 19 residues. In germline, CDR1 is LNHNV, CDR2 YYDKDF (reference sequence). V lost 4 bases, J lost 5 bases, and 14 bases stayed unmatched. The CDR3 nucleotides are TGTGCCACCAGCAACCCAGGACTAGCGGGGGGCCCGCGGGGAGATACGCAGTATTTT. Amino acids: CATSNPGLAGGPRGDTQYF.

V gene TRBV5-3 combines with J gene TRBJ2-5; 12 nucleotides match TRBD2. TRBV5-3 is placed among ORFs of uncertain function. J gave up 4 bases and V 4 bases, and 8 bases lay outside the gene matches. The CDR3 loop spans 16 amino acids. CDR3: CARSNPPGLAGETQYF. The DNA of the CDR3 is TGTGCCAGAAGCAACCCCCCGGGACTAGCGGGAGAGACCCAGTACTTC.

V and J are TRBV19 and TRBJ2-1; TRBD2 might be the D (7 bases). The CDR3 totals 11 residues. Germline V gene lookup returns CDR1 LNHDA and CDR2 SQIVND (reference sequence). Deletions cut 11 bases from V and 9 bases from J, with 14 bases between. The CDR3 is CALRGGGEQFF. CDR3 bases: TGTGCCTTGAGGGGGGGAGGTGAGCAGTTCTTC.

The rearrangement uses TRBV28 and TRBJ2-5, with unresolved D. Germline CDR1 reads MDHEN; CDR2 reads SYDVKM. Trimming removed 5 bases from V and 4 bases from J, with 8 bases in between. The CDR3 runs to 12 residues. DNA of the CDR3: TGTGCCAGCAGTCCCCTGCGAGAGACCCAGTACTTC. Amino acid sequence: CASSPLRETQYF.

J is TRBJ2-2 and V is TRBV19; either TRBD1 or TRBD2 may fit D (6 bases each). The CDR3 spans 14 residues. V was cut by 6 bases and J by 8 bases, with 16 bases left in between. The V gene's germline CDR1 is LNHDA and CDR2 SQIVND (reference sequence). CDR3 sequence (DNA): TGTGCCAGTAGAGACAGGCTTCGGGGGGGGGAGCTGTTTTTT. Protein: CASRDRLRGGELFF.

The V and J genes are TRBV4-1 and TRBJ1-2; D is ambiguous. Between the trimmed V and J ends, which lost 3 bases and 1 base, there was a span of 12 bases. Germline CDR1 is MGHRA and CDR2 is YSYEKL. The CDR3 contains 15 residues. CDR3 amino acids: CASSHNPNDNYGYTF. The CDR3 DNA reads as TGCGCCAGCAGCCACAACCCGAATGATAACTATGGCTACACCTTC.

The chain has TRBV6-1 and TRBJ2-5, with TRBD2 matching 10 bases. Trimming cost V 3 bases and J 2 bases; bases outside gene matches: 9. The CDR3 totals 17 residues. Germline V gene lookup returns CDR1 MNHNS and CDR2 SASEGT. CDR3 nucleotides: TGTGCCAGCAGTGATCCCCCCGGGACTAGCGTTCAAGAGACCCAGTACTTC. Its translation: CASSDPPGTSVQETQYF.